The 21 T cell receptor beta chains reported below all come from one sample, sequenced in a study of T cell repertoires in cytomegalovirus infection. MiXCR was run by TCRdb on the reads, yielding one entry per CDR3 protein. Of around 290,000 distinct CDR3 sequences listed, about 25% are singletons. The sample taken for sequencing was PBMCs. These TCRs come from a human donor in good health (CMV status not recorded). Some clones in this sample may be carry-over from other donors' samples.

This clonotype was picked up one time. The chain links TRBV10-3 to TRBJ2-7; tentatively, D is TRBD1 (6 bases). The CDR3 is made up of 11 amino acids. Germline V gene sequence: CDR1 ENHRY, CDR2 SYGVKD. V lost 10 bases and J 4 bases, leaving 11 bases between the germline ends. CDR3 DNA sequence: TGTGCCACCGGGGACACATACGAGCAGTACTTC. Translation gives CATGDTYEQYF.

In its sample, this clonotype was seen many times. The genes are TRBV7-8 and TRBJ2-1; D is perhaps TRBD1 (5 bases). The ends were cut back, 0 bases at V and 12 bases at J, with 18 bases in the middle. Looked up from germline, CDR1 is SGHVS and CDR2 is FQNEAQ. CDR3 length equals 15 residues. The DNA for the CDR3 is TGTGCCAGCAGCTTAGCGGGCAGGGCCGGGTGGGGGCAGTTCTTC. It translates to CASSLAGRAGWGQFF. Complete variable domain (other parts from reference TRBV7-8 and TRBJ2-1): GAGVSQSPRYKVAKRGQDVALRCDPISGHVSLFWYQQALGQGPEFLTYFQNEAQLDKSGLPSDRFFAERPEGSVSTLKIQRTQQEDSAVYLCASSLAGRAGWGQFFGPGTRLTVL.

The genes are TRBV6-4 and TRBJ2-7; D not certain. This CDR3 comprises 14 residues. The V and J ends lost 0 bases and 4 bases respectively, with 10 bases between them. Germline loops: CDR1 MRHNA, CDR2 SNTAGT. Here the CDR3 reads CASSDSFFGYEQYF. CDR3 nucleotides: TGTGCCAGCAGTGACTCCTTTTTTGGGTACGAGCAGTACTTC.

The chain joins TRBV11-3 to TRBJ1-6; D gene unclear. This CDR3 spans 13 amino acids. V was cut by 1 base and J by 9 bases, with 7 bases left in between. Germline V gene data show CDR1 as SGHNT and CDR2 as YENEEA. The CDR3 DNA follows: TGTGCCAGCAGCTTAGGATCTGGTTCACCCCTCCACTTT. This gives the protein CASSLGSGSPLHF. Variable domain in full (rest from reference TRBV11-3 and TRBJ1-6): EAGVVQSPRYKIIEKKQPVAFWCNPISGHNTLYWYLQNLGQGPELLIRYENEEAVDDSQLPKDRFSAERLKGVDSTLKIQPAELGDSAVYLCASSLGSGSPLHFGNGTRLTVT.

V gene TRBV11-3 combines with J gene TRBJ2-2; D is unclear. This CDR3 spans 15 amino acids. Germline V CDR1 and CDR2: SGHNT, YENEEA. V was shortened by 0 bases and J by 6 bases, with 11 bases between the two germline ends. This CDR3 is CASSLDIRSPGELFF. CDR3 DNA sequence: TGTGCCAGCAGCTTAGATATCCGGAGCCCCGGGGAGCTGTTTTTT.

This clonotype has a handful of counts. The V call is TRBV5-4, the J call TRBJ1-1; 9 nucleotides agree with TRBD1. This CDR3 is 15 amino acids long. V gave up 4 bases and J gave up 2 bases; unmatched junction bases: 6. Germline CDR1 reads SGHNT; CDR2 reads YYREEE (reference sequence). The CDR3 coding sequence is TGTGCCAGCAGCCGGGGACAGGGTCATAACACTGAAGCTTTCTTT. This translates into CASSRGQGHNTEAFF.

The CDR3 reads CASSPGAHLTDTQYF. CDR3 bases: TGTGCCAGCAGCCCCGGGGCCCACCTCACAGATACGCAGTATTTT. J is TRBJ2-3 and V is TRBV7-2; D possibly uses TRBD1 or TRBD2 (5 bases each). The V end lost 5 bases, the J end lost 2 bases, and 14 bases lay between the germline ends. The germline V gene has CDR1 SGHTA and CDR2 FQGNSA. The CDR3 is 15 residues long.

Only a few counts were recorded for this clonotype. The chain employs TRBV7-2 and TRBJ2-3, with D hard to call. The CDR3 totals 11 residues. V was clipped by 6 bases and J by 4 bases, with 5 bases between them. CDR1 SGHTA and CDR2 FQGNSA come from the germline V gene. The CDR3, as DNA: TGTGCCAGCAGACGATCAGATACGCAGTATTTT. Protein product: CASRRSDTQYF.

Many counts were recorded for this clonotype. In nucleotides, the CDR3 is TGTGCCAGCAGCTTGGGCCAGGGAGGCTATGGCTACACCTTC. The encoded protein is CASSLGQGGYGYTF. The gene calls are TRBV7-2 and TRBJ1-2; TRBD1 might be the D (5 bases). Per germline, CDR1 SGHTA and CDR2 FQGNSA. CDR3 length: 14 amino acids. V dropped 3 bases and J dropped 4 bases, with 12 bases sitting between them.

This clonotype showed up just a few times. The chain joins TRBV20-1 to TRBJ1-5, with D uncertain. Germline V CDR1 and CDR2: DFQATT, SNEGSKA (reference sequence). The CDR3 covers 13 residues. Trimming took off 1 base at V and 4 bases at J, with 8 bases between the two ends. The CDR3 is CSARVGNNQPQHF. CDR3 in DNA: TGCAGTGCTAGAGTCGGAAATAATCAGCCCCAGCATTTT.

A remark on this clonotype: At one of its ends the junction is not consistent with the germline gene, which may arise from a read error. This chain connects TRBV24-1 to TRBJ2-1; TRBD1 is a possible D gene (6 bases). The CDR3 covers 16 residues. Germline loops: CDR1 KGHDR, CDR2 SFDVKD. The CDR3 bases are TGTGCCACCCAGGACGCTCTGGGGGCCCCCTACAAGGAGCAGTTCTTC. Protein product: CATQDALGAPYKEQFF.

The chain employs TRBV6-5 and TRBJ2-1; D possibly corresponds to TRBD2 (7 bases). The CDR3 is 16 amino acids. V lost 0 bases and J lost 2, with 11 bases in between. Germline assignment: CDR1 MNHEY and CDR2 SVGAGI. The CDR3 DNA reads TGTGCCAGCAGTTACTCGAGCGGGACAACCTACAATGAGCAGTTCTTC. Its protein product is CASSYSSGTTYNEQFF.

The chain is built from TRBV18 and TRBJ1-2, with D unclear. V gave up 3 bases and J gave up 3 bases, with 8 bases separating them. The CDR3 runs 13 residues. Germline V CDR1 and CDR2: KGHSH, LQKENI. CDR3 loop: CASSPTVDYGYTF. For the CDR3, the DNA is TGTGCCAGCTCACCGACGGTAGACTATGGCTACACCTTC.

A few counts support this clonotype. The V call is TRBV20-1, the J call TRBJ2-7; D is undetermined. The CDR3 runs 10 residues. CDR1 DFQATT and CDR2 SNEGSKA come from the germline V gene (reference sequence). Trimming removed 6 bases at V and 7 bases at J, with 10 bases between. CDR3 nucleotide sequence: TGCAGTGCCGACATGGGGGAGCAGTACTTC. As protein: CSADMGEQYF.

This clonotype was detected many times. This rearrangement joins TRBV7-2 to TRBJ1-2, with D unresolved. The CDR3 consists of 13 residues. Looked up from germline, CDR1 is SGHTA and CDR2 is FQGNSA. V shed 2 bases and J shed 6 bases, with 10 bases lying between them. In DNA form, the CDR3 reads TGTGCCAGCAGCTTAACTAGGGCGCATGGCTACACCTTC. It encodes CASSLTRAHGYTF.

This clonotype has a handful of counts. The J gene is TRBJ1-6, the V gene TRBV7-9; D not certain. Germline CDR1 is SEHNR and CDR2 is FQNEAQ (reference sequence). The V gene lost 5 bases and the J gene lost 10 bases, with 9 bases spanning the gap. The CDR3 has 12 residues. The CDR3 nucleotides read TGTGCCAGCAGCCCCGCCAGATCACCCCTCCACTTT. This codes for CASSPARSPLHF. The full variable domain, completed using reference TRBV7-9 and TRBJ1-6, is DTGVSQNPRHKITKRGQNVTFRCDPISEHNRLYWYRQTLGQGPEFLTYFQNEAQLEKSRLLSDRFSAERPKGSFSTLEIQRTEQGDSAMYLCASSPARSPLHFGNGTRLTVT.

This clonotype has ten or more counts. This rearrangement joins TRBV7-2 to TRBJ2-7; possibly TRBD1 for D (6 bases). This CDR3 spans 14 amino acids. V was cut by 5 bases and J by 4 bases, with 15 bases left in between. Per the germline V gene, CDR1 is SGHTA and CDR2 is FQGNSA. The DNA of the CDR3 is TGTGCCAGCAGCCCTACTGGGGGCGTGTACGAGCAGTACTTC. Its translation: CASSPTGGVYEQYF.

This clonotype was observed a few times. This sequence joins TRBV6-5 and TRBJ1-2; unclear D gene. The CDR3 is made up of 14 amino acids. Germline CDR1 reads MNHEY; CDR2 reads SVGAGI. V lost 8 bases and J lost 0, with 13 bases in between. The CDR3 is CASSTGYANYGYTF. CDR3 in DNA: TGTGCCAGCTCAACGGGGTACGCTAACTATGGCTACACCTTC.

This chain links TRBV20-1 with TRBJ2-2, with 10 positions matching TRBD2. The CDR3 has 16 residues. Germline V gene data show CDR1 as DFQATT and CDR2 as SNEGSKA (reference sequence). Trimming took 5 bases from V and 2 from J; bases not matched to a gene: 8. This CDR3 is CSAGGLADRNTGELFF. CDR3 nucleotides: TGCAGTGCTGGAGGACTAGCGGATCGAAACACCGGGGAGCTGTTTTTT.

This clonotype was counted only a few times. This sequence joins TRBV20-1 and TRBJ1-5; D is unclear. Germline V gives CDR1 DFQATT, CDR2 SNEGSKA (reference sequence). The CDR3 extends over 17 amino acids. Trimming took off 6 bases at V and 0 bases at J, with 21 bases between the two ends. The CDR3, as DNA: TGCAGTGCCTCGTTCGGCCCCGGGGTTTATAGCAATCAGCCCCAGCATTTT. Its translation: CSASFGPGVYSNQPQHF.

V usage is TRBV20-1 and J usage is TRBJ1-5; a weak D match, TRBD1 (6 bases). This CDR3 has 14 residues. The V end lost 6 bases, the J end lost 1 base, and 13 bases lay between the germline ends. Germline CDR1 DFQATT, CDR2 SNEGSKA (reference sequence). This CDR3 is CSAYERGSNQPQHF. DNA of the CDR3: TGCAGTGCCTACGAAAGGGGGAGCAATCAGCCCCAGCATTTT.